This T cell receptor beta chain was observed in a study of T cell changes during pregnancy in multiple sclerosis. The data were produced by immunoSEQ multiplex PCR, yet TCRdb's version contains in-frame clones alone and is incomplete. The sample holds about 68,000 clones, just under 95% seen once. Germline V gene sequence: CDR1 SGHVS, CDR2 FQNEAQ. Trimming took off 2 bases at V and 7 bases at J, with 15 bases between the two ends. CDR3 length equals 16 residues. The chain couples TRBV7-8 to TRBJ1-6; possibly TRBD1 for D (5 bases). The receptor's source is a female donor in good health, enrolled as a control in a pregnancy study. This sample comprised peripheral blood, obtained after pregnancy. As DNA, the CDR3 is TGTGCCAGCAGCTTATTAGGGGAATTCGGCAATTCACCCCTCCACTTT. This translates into CASSLLGEFGNSPLHF.